A single sample gave rise to the 11 T cell receptor beta chains below, sequenced in a study of CD8 T cells in Susac syndrome. A quantity of about 0.5 to 1 ug RNA underwent reverse transcription using random hexamers. One entry per CDR3 protein, called by TCRdb with MiXCR from the immunoSEQ multiplex PCR reads. This sample has about 240,000 distinct CDR3 sequences; about 95% occur once, and the top ten carry around 0.093%. The sequencing input was CD4+ T cells from PBMCs. Receptors were obtained from a human donor with Susac syndrome.

This sequence joins TRBV19 and TRBJ1-1; D is uncertain. The CDR3 has 12 residues. Germline assignment: CDR1 LNHDA and CDR2 SQIVND (reference sequence). The V gene lost 8 bases and the J gene lost 1 base, with 8 bases spanning the gap. CDR3 loop: CASYTRNTEAFF. DNA of the CDR3: TGTGCCAGTTACACAAGGAACACTGAAGCTTTCTTT. The variable domain in full, completed from reference TRBV19 and TRBJ1-1, reads DGGITQSPKYLFRKEGQNVTLSCEQNLNHDAMYWYRQDPGQGLRLIYYSQIVNDFQKGDIAEGYSVSREKKESFPLTVTSAQKNPTAFYLCASYTRNTEAFFGQGTRLTVV.

The chain couples TRBV12-3 or TRBV12-4 to TRBJ1-5, with no clear D. The CDR3 is made up of 13 amino acids. V was cut by 5 bases and J by 7 bases, with 12 bases left in between. CDR3 loop: CASSRREDQPQHF. The DNA of the CDR3 is TGTGCCAGCAGTAGGAGGGAAGACCAGCCCCAGCATTTT.

CDR3 sequence (DNA): TGCAGTGCGCCTCTAGCGGGAGCCTACAATGAGCAGTTCTTC. Protein sequence: CSAPLAGAYNEQFF. J is TRBJ2-1 and V is TRBV20-1; 10 positions agree with TRBD2. V was pared by 6 bases and J by 2 bases, with 4 bases of the junction left unmatched. Germline-derived CDR1 and CDR2 are DFQATT and SNEGSKA (reference sequence). This CDR3 has 14 residues.

The chain has TRBV7-9 and TRBJ2-2, with D possibly being TRBD2 (6 bases). CDR1 is SEHNR and CDR2 is FQNEAQ in the germline V gene (reference sequence). The V end was cut by 11 bases, the J end by 4 bases, with 14 bases between. CDR3 length: 13 residues. CDR3 protein: CAWYGSFTGELFF. The CDR3 DNA reads as TGTGCCTGGTACGGGAGTTTCACCGGGGAGCTGTTTTTT.

V and J are TRBV5-1 and TRBJ1-5, with D hard to call. Germline V gene sequence: CDR1 SGHRS, CDR2 YFSETQ. This CDR3 comprises 14 residues. Trimming pared 5 bases from V and 3 bases from J, leaving 12 bases between. CDR3 in DNA: TGCGCCAGCAGATTCAACGACGACAATCAGCCCCAGCATTTT. Its translation is CASRFNDDNQPQHF.

CDR3: CAISEELAGNEQFF. The CDR3 coding sequence is TGTGCCATCAGTGAGGAACTAGCGGGCAATGAGCAGTTCTTC. The chain combines TRBV10-3 with TRBJ2-1, with 9 nucleotides matching TRBD2. Unmatched junction bases numbered 2, after V lost 2 bases and J lost 6 bases. CDR3 length: 14 residues. Germline-derived CDR1 and CDR2 are ENHRY and SYGVKD.

The rearrangement links TRBV29-1 to TRBJ2-7; 7 nucleotides agree with TRBD1. The V and J ends lost 4 bases and 3 bases, in that order; junction bases with no gene match: 3. Germline CDR1 is SQVTM and CDR2 is ANQGSEA. The CDR3 runs 12 residues. CDR3 in DNA: TGCAGCGTTGGAAGGACAGGCTACGAGCAGTACTTC. This translates into CSVGRTGYEQYF.

The V gene is TRBV20-1, the J gene TRBJ2-7; no firm D call. V lost 0 bases and J 3 bases, leaving 12 bases between the germline ends. This CDR3 has 14 amino acids. In germline, CDR1 is DFQATT, CDR2 SNEGSKA (reference sequence). The CDR3 DNA is TGCAGTGCTAGAGATGTGGTGGGTGACTACGAGCAGTACTTC. As protein: CSARDVVGDYEQYF.

This chain links TRBV30 with TRBJ1-2; TRBD1 agrees at 8 bases. Germline V gene lookup returns CDR1 GTSNPN and CDR2 SVGIG (reference sequence). V lost 0 bases, J lost 1 base, and 1 base stayed unmatched. The CDR3 has 14 residues. Written as DNA, the CDR3 is TGTGCCTGGAGTGTACAGGGGGTTAACTATGGCTACACCTTC. Translated, it gives CAWSVQGVNYGYTF.

The chain links TRBV20-1 to TRBJ1-1; D possibly corresponds to TRBD1 (5 bases). CDR1 is DFQATT and CDR2 is SNEGSKA in the germline V gene (reference sequence). CDR3 length equals 15 residues. The germline V and J ends were trimmed by 0 bases and 0 bases, with 11 bases remaining between them. The CDR3 here is CSAREGLSMNTEAFF. The CDR3 DNA follows: TGCAGTGCTAGAGAGGGGCTCTCCATGAACACTGAAGCTTTCTTT.

This chain joins TRBV20-1 and TRBJ2-2; no clear D. CDR1 and CDR2 (germline): DFQATT, SNEGSKA (reference sequence). V gave up 6 bases and J gave up 4 bases, with 15 bases separating them. The CDR3 is 14 amino acids. The DNA for the CDR3 is TGCAGTGCCTCCGGATCGCGGTTCACCGGGGAGCTGTTTTTT. It encodes CSASGSRFTGELFF.